What follows are 18 T cell receptor beta chains derived from one specimen sequenced in a study of blood T cell repertoires in COVID-19 (dated by TCRdb to between 2020 and 2021). Receptor libraries were prepared by the immunoSEQ multiplex PCR assay. TCRdb took over this immuneACCESS table, retaining in-frame rearrangements with V and J assigned. Such tables are incomplete; in checked studies, under half of the missing clones stem from an unresolved V gene, and the remainder is unexplained. Within this sample are roughly 400,000 clones, with roughly nine tenths of them counted one time only. In total, the top ten clones hold roughly 1.1% of the sample. The sequencing sample was made of PBMCs or T cells enriched from blood (not recorded which). The receptors shown here come from a man under 40 who had recovered from COVID-19.

J is TRBJ2-7 and V is TRBV5-6; D gene ambiguous. The V end lost 1 base, the J end lost 3 bases, and 5 bases lay between the germline ends. Germline V gene data show CDR1 as SGHDT and CDR2 as YYEEEE. This CDR3 has 12 residues. CDR3 coding DNA: TGTGCCAGCAGCTTGTATCTCTACGAGCAGTACTTC. This sequence encodes CASSLYLYEQYF.

The rearrangement uses TRBV2 and TRBJ1-3; a weak D match, TRBD1 (6 bases). Germline-derived CDR1 and CDR2 are SNHLY and FYNNEI. V lost 7 bases to trimming and J lost 4 bases, with 14 bases between them. This CDR3 spans 14 amino acids. The CDR3 protein is CASTGQLSGNTIYF. CDR3 nucleotides: TGTGCCAGCACCGGACAGCTCTCGGGAAACACCATATATTTT.

Here the CDR3 DNA reads TGTGCCAGCAGCGAACCCCTAGCGGGAGGGCCCGACTCCTACAATGAGCAGTTCTTC. Amino acids: CASSEPLAGGPDSYNEQFF. This chain links TRBV9 with TRBJ2-1, with 12 bases aligning to TRBD2. This CDR3 contains 19 residues. V lost 3 bases and J lost 0; bases outside the gene matches: 10. Germline V lookup: CDR1 SGDLS, CDR2 YYNGEE.

This chain links TRBV27 with TRBJ2-1; tentatively, D is TRBD1 (5 bases). From germline, CDR1 is MNHEY and CDR2 SMNVEV (reference sequence). This CDR3 contains 14 residues. V shed 4 bases and J shed 5 bases, with 12 bases lying between them. The CDR3: CASSSLTDHNEQFF. CDR3 bases: TGTGCCAGCAGTTCCCTGACAGACCACAATGAGCAGTTCTTC.

The chain uses TRBV6-4 and TRBJ2-7, with D possibly matching TRBD2 (6 bases). The CDR3 runs to 13 residues. Trimming cost V 5 bases and J 6 bases, with 14 bases left between them. CDR1 and CDR2 from the germline V gene are MRHNA and SNTAGT. The CDR3 spells CASSSRDGFEQYF. The CDR3, as DNA: TGTGCCAGCAGTTCGCGGGATGGGTTCGAGCAGTACTTC.

The chain uses TRBV9 and TRBJ2-7; 8 bases are a match to TRBD1. The junction had 5 bases not matched to a gene; V was cut back by 0 bases and J by 0 bases. Germline loops: CDR1 SGDLS, CDR2 YYNGEE. The CDR3 consists of 16 residues. The CDR3 DNA sequence: TGTGCCAGCAGCGTAGTCGGACAGGGTAGCTCCTACGAGCAGTACTTC. It specifies CASSVVGQGSSYEQYF.

This chain links TRBV5-1 with TRBJ2-1; no reliable D call. CDR3 length equals 17 residues. In germline, CDR1 is SGHRS, CDR2 YFSETQ. V was pared by 4 bases and J by 0 bases, with 17 bases between. The CDR3 sequence is CASSPASAALSYNEQFF. The DNA of the CDR3 is TGCGCCAGCAGCCCGGCGAGCGCGGCGCTCTCCTACAATGAGCAGTTCTTC.

Notes on this clone: The sample has other DNA sequences that encode this CDR3 too. This chain joins TRBV27 and TRBJ2-1; 7 bases fit TRBD2. The CDR3 is 18 amino acids. Germline loops: CDR1 MNHEY, CDR2 SMNVEV (reference sequence). After removal of 1 base from V and 4 bases from J, the junction contained 13 bases not matched to a gene. The CDR3, as DNA: TGTGCCAGCAGTTTATGGTCTAGCGGAACTCATTCTTACAATGAGCAGTTCTTC. It translates to CASSLWSSGTHSYNEQFF.

The V and J genes are TRBV10-1 and TRBJ2-2; D call uncertain. The germline CDR1 and CDR2 sequences are WNHNN and SYGVQD (reference sequence). The CDR3 covers 11 residues. Trimming took 7 bases from V and 6 from J, leaving 6 bases between them. CDR3 DNA: TGCGCCAGCATAGCCCCCGGGGAGCTGTTTTTT. Translation: CASIAPGELFF.

V usage is TRBV5-1 and J usage is TRBJ1-1; TRBD1 aligns across 7 bases. The CDR3 covers 14 residues. Germline CDR1 SGHRS, CDR2 YFSETQ. J gave up 1 base and V 4 bases, and 4 bases lay outside the gene matches. CDR3 nucleotides: TGCGCCAGCAGCCTGGACAGGACGAACACTGAAGCTTTCTTT. It translates to CASSLDRTNTEAFF.

The V and J genes are TRBV7-2 and TRBJ1-2; 11 nucleotides line up with TRBD1. The CDR3 sequence is 14 residues long. The germline CDR1 and CDR2 sequences are SGHTA and FQGNSA. After removal of 4 bases from V and 8 bases from J, the junction contained 6 bases not matched to a gene. CDR3 coding DNA: TGTGCCAGCAGCTCTTGGACAGGGGGCAGGGGCTACACCTTC. Amino acids: CASSSWTGGRGYTF.

V and J are TRBV28 and TRBJ2-6, with 8 bases matching TRBD1. There are 19 residues in the CDR3. Germline V lookup: CDR1 MDHEN, CDR2 SYDVKM. The ends lost 6 bases at V and 2 bases at J; junction bases unmatched: 15. The CDR3 is CASSETPGQGTAGANVLTF. The CDR3 DNA follows: TGTGCCAGCAGCGAAACGCCAGGACAGGGTACTGCTGGGGCCAACGTCCTGACTTTC.

This chain joins TRBV21-1 and TRBJ2-2; TRBD1 is the table's D call and was not checked against the DNA. TRBV21-1 is a listed pseudogene. CDR3 size: 17 residues. This CDR3 is CASSSRSWTGMAGELFF. CDR3 nucleotides: TGTGCCAGCAGCTCTCGATCTTGGACAGGGATGGCCGGGGAGCTGTTTTTT.

The CDR3 nucleotides are TGTGCCAGCAGCCATGGGACTAGCGGGAGAGGCGAGCAGTACTTC. Protein: CASSHGTSGRGEQYF. The V and J genes are TRBV3-1 (or the pseudogene TRBV3-2) and TRBJ2-7; 14 positions agree with TRBD2. CDR3 length: 15 residues. V shed 3 bases and J 6 bases; nucleotides not matched to a gene: 4. From germline, CDR1 is LGHDT and CDR2 YNNKEL (reference sequence).

This clone was seen just once. V gene TRBV11-2 combines with J gene TRBJ2-1; TRBD2 matches 13 bases. There are 16 residues in the CDR3. V gave up 5 bases and J gave up 9 bases; unmatched junction bases: 10. Per the germline V gene, CDR1 is SGHAT and CDR2 is FQNNGV. The CDR3 region is CASSRTSGSLSGEQFF. CDR3 DNA sequence: TGTGCCAGCAGCCGGACTAGCGGGAGTTTATCGGGTGAGCAGTTCTTC.

The rearrangement joins TRBV18 to TRBJ1-5, with 9 bases aligning to TRBD1. CDR3 size: 16 residues. The germline V gene has CDR1 KGHSH and CDR2 LQKENI. V shed 6 bases and J 7 bases; nucleotides not matched to a gene: 13. In nucleotides, the CDR3 is TGTGCCAGCTCTCCCTTGGGGGACAGGGCTAAACAGCCCCAGCATTTT. It translates to CASSPLGDRAKQPQHF. Using reference TRBV18 and TRBJ1-5 for the parts outside the CDR3, the full variable domain is NAGVMQNPRHLVRRRGQEARLRCSPMKGHSHVYWYRQLPEEGLKFMVYLQKENIIDESGMPKERFSAEFPKEGPSILRIQQVVRGDSAAYFCASSPLGDRAKQPQHFGDGTRLSIL.

The chain couples TRBV7-9 to TRBJ1-4; unclear D gene. The CDR3 is 12 amino acids. Germline CDR1 and CDR2: SEHNR and FQNEAQ (reference sequence). V was trimmed by 5 bases and J by 4 bases, leaving 5 bases between them. CDR3 sequence (DNA): TGTGCCAGCAGCCCTTTTAATGAAAAACTGTTTTTT. It yields the protein CASSPFNEKLFF.

The chain links TRBV14 to TRBJ2-7; 7 bases are shared with TRBD1. This CDR3 has 13 amino acids. Germline CDR1 SGHDN, CDR2 FVKESK. V lost 3 bases, J lost 5 bases, and 4 bases stayed unmatched. CDR3 protein: CASSHKDRHEQYF. The CDR3 DNA is TGTGCCAGCAGCCATAAGGACAGGCACGAGCAGTACTTC.